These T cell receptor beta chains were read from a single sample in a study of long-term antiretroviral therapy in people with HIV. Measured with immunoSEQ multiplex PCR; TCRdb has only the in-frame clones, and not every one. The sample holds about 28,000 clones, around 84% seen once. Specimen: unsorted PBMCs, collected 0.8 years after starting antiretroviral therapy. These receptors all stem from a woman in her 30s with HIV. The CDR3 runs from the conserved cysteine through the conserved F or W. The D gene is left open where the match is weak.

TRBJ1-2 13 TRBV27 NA CASSLSGRGGYTF
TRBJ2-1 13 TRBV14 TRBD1 CASRRTGYNEQFF
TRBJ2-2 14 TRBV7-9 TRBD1 CASSFRDSTGELFF
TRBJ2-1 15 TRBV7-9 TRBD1 CASSTRQGGYNEQFF
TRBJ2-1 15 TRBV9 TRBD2 CASSASASGGDEQFF
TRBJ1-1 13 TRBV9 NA CASSALQETEAFF
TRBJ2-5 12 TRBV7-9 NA CASSAGGRTQYF
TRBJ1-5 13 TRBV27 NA CASSVQGGQPQHF
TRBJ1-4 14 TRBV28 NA CASSLGQVEEKLFF
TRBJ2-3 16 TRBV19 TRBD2 CASSLNGGAVTDTQYF
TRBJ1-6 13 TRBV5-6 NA CASSGQVRSPLHF
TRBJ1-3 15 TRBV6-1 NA CASSESPLSGNTIYF
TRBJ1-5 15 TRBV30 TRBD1 CATSAGTGSPQPQHF
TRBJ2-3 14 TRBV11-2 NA CASSRILSTDTQYF
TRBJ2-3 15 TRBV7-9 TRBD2 CASSPPGTTTDTQYF
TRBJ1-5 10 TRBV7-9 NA CASPNQPQHF
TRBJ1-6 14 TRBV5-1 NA CASSLWSENSPLHF
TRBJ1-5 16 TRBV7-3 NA CASELPGDRPNQPQHF
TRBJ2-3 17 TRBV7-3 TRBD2 CASSLTRGDSGTDTQYF
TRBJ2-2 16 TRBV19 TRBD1 CASTPGQGKNTGELFF
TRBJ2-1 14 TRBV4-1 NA CASSQAGTHNEQFF
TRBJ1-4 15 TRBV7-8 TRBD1 CASREGTGPNEKLFF
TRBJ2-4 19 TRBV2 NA CASSEMRGGSLPAKNIQYF
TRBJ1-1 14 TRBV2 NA CASSVLFGNTEAFF
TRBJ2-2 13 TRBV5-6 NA CASSFEYAGELFF
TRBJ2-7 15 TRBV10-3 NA CAISDSTGVPYEQYF
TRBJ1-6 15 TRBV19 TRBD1 CASSMMTGGNSPLHF
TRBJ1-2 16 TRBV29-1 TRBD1 CSVPFLDRGLSGGYTF
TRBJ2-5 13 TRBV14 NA CASSQDNQETQYF
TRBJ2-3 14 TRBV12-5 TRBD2 CASGFGTSADTQYF
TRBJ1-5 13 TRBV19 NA CASRKMLGQPQHF
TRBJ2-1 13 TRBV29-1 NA CSVDGPARPEQFF
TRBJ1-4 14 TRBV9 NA CASSQTGFHEKLFF
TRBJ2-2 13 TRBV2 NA CASSDGRAGELFF
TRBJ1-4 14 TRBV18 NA CASSPNTGGEKLFF
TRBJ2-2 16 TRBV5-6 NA CASSLEVTGQTGELFF